Described below is a single TCR beta chain sequence and its context. The entry originates in a study of blood T cell repertoires in COVID-19. Study-level background: Some COVID-19 samples were acute and others convalescent; all came from the United States, Italy and Spain. From T cells, B-cell-depleted T cells, or PBMCs came the material, which was cDNA or gDNA.

Profiling relied on immunoSEQ multiplex PCR, and the TCRdb table lists in-frame clones only, not all of them. There are 230,000 or so clones in the sample; roughly 88% occur only once, and about 1.4% lies in the top ten. Trimming took off 7 bases at V and 3 bases at J, with 12 bases between the two ends. CDR3 length: 13 residues. CDR1 and CDR2 from the germline V gene are LNHNV and YYDKDF (reference sequence). This chain connects TRBV15 to TRBJ1-2; D is unresolved. Source material: peripheral blood. The TCR was taken from a woman in her forties who had recovered from COVID-19. In nucleotides, the CDR3 is TGTGCCACCATAGGAGGGCCAGACTATGGCTACACCTTC. It codes for CATIGGPDYGYTF.